This T cell receptor beta chain appears in the sequencing data of a study of control samples from healthy donors and cancer patients. There are 14 residues in the CDR3. Germline assignment: CDR1 SEHNR and CDR2 FQNEAQ (reference sequence). The V end was cut by 6 bases, the J end by 1 base, with 12 bases between. As for this clone: Other nucleotide sequences from this sample produce the same CDR3.

Sequenced by immunoSEQ multiplex PCR; TCRdb stores in-frame clones only, minus some. Here the sample spans fewer than 200,000 clones, 85% to 90% being singletons. Sequenced material: blood. The clonotype comes from a woman aged 25 to 39 in good health. J is TRBJ2-5 and V is TRBV7-9; tentatively, D is TRBD2 (5 bases). The CDR3 reads CASRLPGVQETQYF. The DNA of the CDR3 is TGTGCCAGCAGACTGCCCGGGGTCCAAGAGACCCAGTACTTC. Supplemented by reference TRBV7-9 and TRBJ2-5, the full variable domain reads DTGVSQNPRHKITKRGQNVTFRCDPISEHNRLYWYRQTLGQGPEFLTYFQNEAQLEKSRLLSDRFSAERPKGSFSTLEIQRTEQGDSAMYLCASRLPGVQETQYFGPGTRLLVL.